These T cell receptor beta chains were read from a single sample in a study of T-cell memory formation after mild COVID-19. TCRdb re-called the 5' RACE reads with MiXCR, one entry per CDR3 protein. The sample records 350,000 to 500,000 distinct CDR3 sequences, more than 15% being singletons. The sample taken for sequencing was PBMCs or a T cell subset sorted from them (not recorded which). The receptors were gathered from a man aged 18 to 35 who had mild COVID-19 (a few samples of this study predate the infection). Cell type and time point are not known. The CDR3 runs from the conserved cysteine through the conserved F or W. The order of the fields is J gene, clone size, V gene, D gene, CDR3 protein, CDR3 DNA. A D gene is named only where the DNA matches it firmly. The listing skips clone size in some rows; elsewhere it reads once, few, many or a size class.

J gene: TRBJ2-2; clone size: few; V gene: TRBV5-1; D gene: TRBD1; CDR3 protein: CASTLQGPGGELFF; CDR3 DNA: TGCGCCAGCACGTTACAGGGGCCTGGCGGGGAGCTGTTTTTT
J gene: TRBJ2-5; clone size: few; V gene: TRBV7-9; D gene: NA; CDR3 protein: CASSPRGVAGGETQYF; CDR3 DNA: TGTGCCAGCAGCCCAAGAGGGGTGGCAGGCGGCGAGACCCAGTACTTC
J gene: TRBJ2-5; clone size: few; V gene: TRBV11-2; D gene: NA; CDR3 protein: CASSLYSAQYF; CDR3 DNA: TGTGCCAGCAGCTTGTATTCGGCCCAGTACTTC
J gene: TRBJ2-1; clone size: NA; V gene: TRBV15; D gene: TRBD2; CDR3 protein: CATSRNLAGASYNEQFF; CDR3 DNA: TGTGCCACCAGCAGAAATCTAGCGGGGGCCTCCTACAATGAGCAGTTCTTC
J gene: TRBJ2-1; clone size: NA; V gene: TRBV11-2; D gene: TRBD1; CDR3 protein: CASSFGQAGYEQFF; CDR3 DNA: TGTGCCAGCAGCTTTGGACAGGCCGGCTATGAGCAGTTCTTC
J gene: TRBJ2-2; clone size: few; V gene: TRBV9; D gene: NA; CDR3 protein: CASSPMWGTGELFF; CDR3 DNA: TGTGCCAGCAGCCCGATGTGGGGGACCGGGGAGCTGTTTTTT
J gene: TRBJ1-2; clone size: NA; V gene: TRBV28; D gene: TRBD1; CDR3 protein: CASSPLGQENYGYTF; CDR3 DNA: TGTGCCAGCAGTCCCCTCGGACAGGAAAACTATGGCTACACCTTC
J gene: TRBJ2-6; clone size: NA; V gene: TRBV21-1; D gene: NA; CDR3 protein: CASSRTSWGQGFSGANVLTF; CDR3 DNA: TGTGCCAGCAGCAGAACCTCCTGGGGACAGGGTTTTTCTGGGGCCAACGTCCTGACTTTC
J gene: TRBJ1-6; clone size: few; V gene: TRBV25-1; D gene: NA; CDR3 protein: CASSVQGGNSPLHF; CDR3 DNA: TGTGCCAGCAGTGTGCAGGGTGGCAATTCACCCCTCCACTTT
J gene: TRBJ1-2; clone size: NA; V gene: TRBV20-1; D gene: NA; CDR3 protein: CSASIRGYGYTF; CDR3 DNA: TGCAGTGCTTCTATTCGGGGGTATGGCTACACCTTC
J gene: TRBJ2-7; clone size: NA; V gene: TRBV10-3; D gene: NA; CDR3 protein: CAISESPAYDEQYF; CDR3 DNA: TGTGCCATCAGTGAGTCGCCGGCGTACGACGAGCAGTACTTC
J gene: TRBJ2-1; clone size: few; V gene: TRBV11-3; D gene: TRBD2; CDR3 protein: CASSFQSGGLGSYNEQFF; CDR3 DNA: TGTGCCAGCAGCTTTCAGAGCGGGGGCTTAGGGTCCTACAATGAGCAGTTCTTC
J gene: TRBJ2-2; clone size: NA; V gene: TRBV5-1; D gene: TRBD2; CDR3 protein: CASSDGLAGTGELFF; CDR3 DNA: TGCGCCAGCAGCGATGGACTAGCAGGGACCGGGGAGCTGTTTTTT
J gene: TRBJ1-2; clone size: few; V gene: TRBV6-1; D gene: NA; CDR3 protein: CASRYGPTGAFYGYTF; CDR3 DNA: TGTGCCAGCAGGTACGGGCCAACTGGGGCCTTCTATGGCTACACCTTC
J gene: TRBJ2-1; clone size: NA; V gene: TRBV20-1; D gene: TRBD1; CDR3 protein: CSAWDSWVQFF; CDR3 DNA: TGCAGTGCCTGGGACAGCTGGGTGCAGTTCTTC
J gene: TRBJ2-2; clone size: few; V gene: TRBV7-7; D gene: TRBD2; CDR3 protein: CASSGRAASGTGELFF; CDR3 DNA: TGTGCTAGCAGCGGCCGAGCGGCTAGCGGGACCGGGGAGCTGTTTTTT
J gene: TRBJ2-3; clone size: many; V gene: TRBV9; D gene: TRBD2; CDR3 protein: CASSLLGGASTDTQYF; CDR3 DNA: TGTGCCAGCAGCCTGTTGGGAGGGGCTAGCACAGATACGCAGTATTTT
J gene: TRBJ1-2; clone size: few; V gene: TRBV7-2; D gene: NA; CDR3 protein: CVSSRATTNYGYTF; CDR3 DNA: TGTGTAAGCTCTCGGGCCACAACTAACTATGGCTACACCTTC
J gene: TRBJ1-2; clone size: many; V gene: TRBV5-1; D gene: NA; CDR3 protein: CASSFDRPLANYGYTF; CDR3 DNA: TGCGCCAGCAGCTTCGACAGGCCCCTTGCTAACTATGGCTACACCTTC
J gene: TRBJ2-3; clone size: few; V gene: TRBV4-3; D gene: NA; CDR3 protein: CASSQGRAGTDTQYF; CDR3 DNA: TGCGCCAGCAGCCAAGGCAGGGCGGGAACAGATACGCAGTATTTT
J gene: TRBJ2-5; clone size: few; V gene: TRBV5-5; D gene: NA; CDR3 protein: CASSDGASPETQYF; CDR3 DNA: TGTGCCAGCAGCGACGGTGCCAGTCCAGAGACCCAGTACTTC
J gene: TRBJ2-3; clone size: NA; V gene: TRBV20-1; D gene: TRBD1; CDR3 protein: CSSARQGTPWSTDTQYF; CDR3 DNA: TGCAGTTCCGCACGACAGGGGACCCCATGGAGCACAGATACGCAGTATTTT
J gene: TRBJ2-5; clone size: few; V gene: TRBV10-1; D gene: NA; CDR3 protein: CASSESAAQETQYF; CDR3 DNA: TGCGCCAGCAGTGAGTCAGCGGCTCAAGAGACCCAGTACTTC
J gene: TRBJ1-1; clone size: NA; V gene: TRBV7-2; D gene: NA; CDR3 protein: CASSHPRALNTEAFF; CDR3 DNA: TGTGCCAGCAGCCACCCCAGGGCGCTGAACACTGAAGCTTTCTTT
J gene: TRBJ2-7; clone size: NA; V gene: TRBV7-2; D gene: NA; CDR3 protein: CASSFIRGPRPYSYEQYF; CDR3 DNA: TGTGCCAGCAGCTTCATCAGAGGGCCACGGCCGTACTCCTACGAGCAGTACTTC
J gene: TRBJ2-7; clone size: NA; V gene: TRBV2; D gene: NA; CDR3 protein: CASSEWESYEQYF; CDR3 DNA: TGTGCCAGCAGTGAGTGGGAATCCTACGAGCAGTACTTC
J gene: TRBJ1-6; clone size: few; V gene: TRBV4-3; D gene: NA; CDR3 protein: CASSQGGGSPLHF; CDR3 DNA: TGCGCCAGCAGCCAAGGTGGGGGATCACCCCTCCACTTT